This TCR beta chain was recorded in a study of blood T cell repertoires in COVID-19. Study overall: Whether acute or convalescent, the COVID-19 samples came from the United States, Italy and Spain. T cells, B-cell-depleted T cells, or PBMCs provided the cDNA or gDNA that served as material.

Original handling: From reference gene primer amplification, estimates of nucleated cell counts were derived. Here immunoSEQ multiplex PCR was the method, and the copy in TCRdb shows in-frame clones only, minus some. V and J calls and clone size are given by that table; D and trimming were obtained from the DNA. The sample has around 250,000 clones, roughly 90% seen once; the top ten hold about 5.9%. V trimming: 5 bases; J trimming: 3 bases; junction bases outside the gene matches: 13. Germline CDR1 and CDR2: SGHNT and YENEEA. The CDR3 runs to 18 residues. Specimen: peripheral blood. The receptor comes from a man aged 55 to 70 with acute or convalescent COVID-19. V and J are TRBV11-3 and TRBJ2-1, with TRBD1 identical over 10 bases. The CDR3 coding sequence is TGTGCCAGCAGCCTTGACAGGGGGCTGTCCAACTACTACAATGAGCAGTTCTTC. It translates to CASSLDRGLSNYYNEQFF.